These 32 T cell receptor beta chains were all obtained from the same sample, sequenced in a study of chronic HIV infection and antiretroviral therapy. TCRdb re-derived calls from the 5' RACE reads in MiXCR, one entry per CDR3 protein. Among 45,000 to 55,000 distinct CDR3 sequences listed, 15% to 20% were seen once. The sequenced sample consisted of peripheral blood. The source of these receptors is an adult who had HIV and had not received antiretroviral therapy, or was an uninfected healthy control (not recorded which).

The chain links TRBV23-1 to TRBJ2-1; 9 nucleotides match TRBD1. TRBV23-1 qualifies as an ORF whose function is uncertain. Trimming took 5 bases from V and 2 from J; bases not matched to a gene: 10. The CDR3 is 17 amino acids. The CDR3 loop reads CASSSKSRDRAYNEQFF. CDR3 nucleotide sequence: TGCGCCAGCAGTTCCAAGTCCCGGGACAGGGCCTACAATGAGCAGTTCTTC.

The V gene is TRBV5-1, the J gene TRBJ2-7; possibly TRBD1 for D (6 bases). Trimming took 4 bases from V and 2 from J, leaving 13 bases between them. The germline gives CDR1 SGHRS, CDR2 YFSETQ. This CDR3 has 14 residues. CDR3 bases: TGCGCCAGCAGCCATCCGGGACAAACCTACGAGCAGTACTTC. Translating it yields CASSHPGQTYEQYF.

This clonotype was counted a few times. The chain has TRBV28 and TRBJ2-1; D is perhaps TRBD2 (6 bases). Germline V CDR1 and CDR2: MDHEN, SYDVKM. V was cut by 8 bases and J by 4 bases, with 15 bases left in between. This CDR3 contains 14 residues. The CDR3 is CASYQGLSYNEQFF. The CDR3 DNA reads as TGTGCCAGCTACCAGGGACTGAGTTACAATGAGCAGTTCTTC.

As regards this clonotype: The conserved final phenylalanine or tryptophan is absent from the CDR3, which likely points to a read error. The chain couples TRBV4-1 to TRBJ1-6, with D unclear. Germline CDR1 is MGHRA and CDR2 is YSYEKL. This CDR3 has 16 residues. DNA of the CDR3: TGCGCCAGCGGCCACCCGAAGGCCACGTCGTACTCACCCCTCCACTCT. Translating gives CASGHPKATSYSPLHS.

This clonotype has a handful of counts. This rearrangement joins TRBV4-1 to TRBJ2-1; 9 bases are a match to TRBD1. The germline V gene encodes CDR1 MGHRA and CDR2 YSYEKL. The trim removed 2 bases at V and 6 bases at J, leaving 11 bases unmatched. The CDR3 length is 17 residues. The CDR3 sequence: CASSQSPGQGGTNEQFF. The CDR3, as DNA: TGCGCCAGCAGCCAATCGCCGGGACAGGGAGGGACCAATGAGCAGTTCTTC.

This chain uses TRBV6-5 with TRBJ1-2; 9 nucleotides line up with TRBD1. The CDR3 extends over 15 amino acids. Germline V CDR1 and CDR2: MNHEY, SVGAGI. Germline trimming cut 5 bases from V and 6 bases from J; bases unmatched to any gene: 10. The CDR3 loop is CASSRTGTGPNGYTF. Here the CDR3 DNA reads TGTGCCAGCAGTCGCACCGGGACAGGGCCGAATGGCTACACCTTC.

This chain connects TRBV29-1 to TRBJ1-2; D is ambiguous. V dropped 1 base and J dropped 6 bases, with 6 bases sitting between them. The germline CDR1 and CDR2 sequences are SQVTM and ANQGSEA. The CDR3 loop spans 11 amino acids. In DNA form, the CDR3 reads TGCAGCGTTGAAGGGCTAAATGGCTACACCTTC. Protein sequence: CSVEGLNGYTF. Looking up the rest from reference TRBV29-1 and TRBJ1-2 gives the full variable domain: SAVISQKPSRDICQRGTSLTIQCQVDSQVTMMFWYRQQPGQSLTLIATANQGSEATYESGFVIDKFPISRPNLTFSTLTVSNMSPEDSSIYLCSVEGLNGYTFGSGTRLTVV.

The V call is TRBV4-1, the J call TRBJ1-3; D not certain. V lost 2 bases, J lost 2 bases, and 19 bases lay in between. Per the germline V gene, CDR1 is MGHRA and CDR2 is YSYEKL. This CDR3 spans 18 amino acids. Here the CDR3 DNA reads TGCGCCAGCAGCCAAATTGATCTGGGGTTTAGAGCTGGAAACACCATATATTTT. Translated, it gives CASSQIDLGFRAGNTIYF.

This chain joins TRBV2 and TRBJ2-1; 15 nucleotides agree with TRBD2. J lost 9 bases, V lost 2 bases, and 5 bases had no gene match. The CDR3 is made up of 16 amino acids. The germline gives CDR1 SNHLY, CDR2 FYNNEI. The chain's CDR3 is CASSEWTSGRGVEQFF. CDR3 nucleotides: TGTGCCAGCAGTGAATGGACTAGCGGGAGGGGGGTTGAGCAGTTCTTC.

The rearrangement uses TRBV7-2 and TRBJ2-3; 7 nucleotides agree with TRBD2. The germline gives CDR1 SGHTA, CDR2 FQGNSA. This CDR3 has 14 amino acids. J lost 1 base, V lost 6 bases, and 4 bases had no gene match. Written as DNA, the CDR3 is TGTGCCAGCAGGAGCGGGGTGGGCACAGATACGCAGTATTTT. Protein: CASRSGVGTDTQYF.

The CDR3 loop reads CSASPPLLNQPQHF. The CDR3 DNA follows: TGCAGTGCTAGTCCTCCCCTCCTCAATCAGCCCCAGCATTTT. This chain joins TRBV20-1 and TRBJ1-5; no clear D. This CDR3 has 14 amino acids. Germline values: CDR1 DFQATT, CDR2 SNEGSKA (reference sequence). The ends were cut back, 3 bases at V and 3 bases at J, with 12 bases in the middle.

The chain has TRBV28 and TRBJ2-7, with TRBD1 as a possible D gene (7 bases). There are 14 residues in the CDR3. Trimming left V 3 bases short and J 2 bases short, with 11 bases between. Germline V gene data show CDR1 as MDHEN and CDR2 as SYDVKM. The CDR3 region is CASSLGGQPYEQYF. The CDR3 nucleotides are TGTGCCAGCAGTTTGGGGGGACAGCCCTACGAGCAGTACTTC.

The chain joins TRBV27 to TRBJ2-2; TRBD1 matches at 7 bases. Per germline, CDR1 MNHEY and CDR2 SMNVEV (reference sequence). The CDR3 is 14 amino acids. V shed 5 bases, J shed 6 bases, and the junction held 6 bases outside the gene matches. The CDR3 loop is CASSPTQGAGELFF. As DNA, the CDR3 is TGTGCCAGCAGTCCTACCCAGGGGGCCGGGGAGCTGTTTTTT.

This clonotype has a handful of counts. This sequence joins TRBV28 and TRBJ2-5; the D is unclear. Deletions cut 8 bases from V and 0 bases from J, with 13 bases between. This CDR3 has 14 amino acids. The V gene's germline CDR1 is MDHEN and CDR2 SYDVKM. CDR3 sequence (DNA): TGTGCCAGCCATTCGTTGGGGTACCAAGAGACCCAGTACTTC. Translated, it gives CASHSLGYQETQYF. Drawing the rest from reference TRBV28 and TRBJ2-5, the complete variable domain is DVKVTQSSRYLVKRTGEKVFLECVQDMDHENMFWYRQDPGLGLRLIYFSYDVKMKEKGDIPEGYSVSREKKERFSLILESASTNQTSMYLCASHSLGYQETQYFGPGTRLLVL.

The chain joins TRBV30 to TRBJ2-3; D not resolved. Germline V CDR1 and CDR2: GTSNPN, SVGIG (reference sequence). The CDR3 has 11 residues. V was pared by 2 bases and J by 3 bases, with 3 bases between. Here the CDR3 reads CAWSSTDTQYF. CDR3 coding DNA: TGTGCCTGGAGTAGTACAGATACGCAGTATTTT.

This clonotype was observed a few times. This rearrangement joins TRBV28 to TRBJ1-1; no reliable D call. V lost 1 base and J lost 5, with 11 bases in between. The germline gives CDR1 MDHEN, CDR2 SYDVKM. The CDR3 is 14 amino acids. DNA of the CDR3: TGTGCCAGCAGTTTATTGGCCGGGAAAACTGAAGCTTTCTTT. It is translated as CASSLLAGKTEAFF.

This rearrangement joins TRBV3-1 to TRBJ1-3; 7 bases fit TRBD1. Germline V lookup: CDR1 LGHDT, CDR2 YNNKEL (reference sequence). This CDR3 has 16 residues. Unmatched junction bases numbered 8, after V lost 4 bases and J lost 2 bases. CDR3 protein: CASSLNQGVPGNTIYF. The CDR3 DNA is TGTGCCAGCAGCCTGAATCAGGGGGTACCTGGAAACACCATATATTTT.

This clonotype was found a few times. V and J are TRBV10-3 and TRBJ1-1; D gene unclear. The CDR3 has 13 residues. Germline CDR1 ENHRY, CDR2 SYGVKD. Trimming cost V 8 bases and J 4 bases, with 14 bases left between them. CDR3 coding DNA: TGTGCCATCCGACTTATCGGAAGCACTGAAGCTTTCTTT. Its protein product is CAIRLIGSTEAFF.

The rearrangement links TRBV29-1 to TRBJ2-2; 11 nucleotides line up with TRBD2. After removal of 7 bases from V and 4 bases from J, the junction contained 11 bases not matched to a gene. Germline V gene data show CDR1 as SQVTM and CDR2 as ANQGSEA. This CDR3 spans 16 amino acids. CDR3 bases: TGCAGCGCTTCCGGGACTAGCGGCAAAACCACCGGGGAGCTGTTTTTT. This translates into CSASGTSGKTTGELFF.

The table lists this clonotype with a few counts. This chain links TRBV5-1 with TRBJ1-1; the D gene is possibly TRBD1 (6 bases). This CDR3 contains 15 residues. V lost 4 bases and J 6 bases, leaving 19 bases between the germline ends. Per germline, CDR1 SGHRS and CDR2 YFSETQ. Here the CDR3 reads CASSPPQGRRAEAFF. The CDR3, as DNA: TGCGCCAGCAGCCCTCCCCAGGGGCGCAGGGCTGAAGCTTTCTTT.

About this clonotype itself: One end of the junction is discordant with germline, which a read error may explain. The chain recombines TRBV27 with TRBJ2-7; 11 bases are a match to TRBD2. CDR1 and CDR2 from the germline V gene are MNHEY and SMNVEV (reference sequence). The CDR3 extends over 14 amino acids. The CDR3 DNA reads TGTGCCAACAGTTCTACTAGCGGGAGCCGCGAGCAGTACTTC. Translation gives CANSSTSGSREQYF.

This clonotype came up a few times. The CDR3 coding sequence is TGTGCCAGCATCTCGGCCCTGAATGAGCAGTTCTTC. Protein product: CASISALNEQFF. The rearrangement joins TRBV28 to TRBJ2-1; no firm D call. CDR1 is MDHEN, CDR2 SYDVKM, per germline. The CDR3 has 12 amino acids. V lost 7 bases to trimming and J lost 7 bases, with 11 bases between them.

This chain connects TRBV24-1 to TRBJ2-3; D gene uncertain. CDR3 size: 14 residues. Germline V gives CDR1 KGHDR, CDR2 SFDVKD. Trimming pared 3 bases from V and 6 bases from J, leaving 12 bases between. CDR3 loop: CATSDPRTLDTQYF. The CDR3 DNA sequence: TGTGCCACCAGTGATCCCCGGACCCTGGATACGCAGTATTTT.

The rearrangement links TRBV6-5 to TRBJ2-1; 13 bases are shared with TRBD2. Germline V gene lookup returns CDR1 MNHEY and CDR2 SVGAGI. The CDR3 is made up of 17 amino acids. The V and J ends lost 0 bases and 8 bases, in that order; junction bases with no gene match: 7. CDR3 region: CASSYSGLAGEVDEQFF. CDR3 DNA sequence: TGTGCCAGCAGTTACTCCGGACTAGCGGGAGAAGTGGATGAGCAGTTCTTC.

This chain joins TRBV29-1 and TRBJ2-2; the match to TRBD1 covers 8 bases. Trimming cost V 4 bases and J 7 bases; bases outside gene matches: 2. Per the germline V gene, CDR1 is SQVTM and CDR2 is ANQGSEA. The CDR3 runs to 12 residues. CDR3 bases: TGCAGCGTTGTGACAGGGGTCGGGGAGCTGTTTTTT. This codes for CSVVTGVGELFF.

This clonotype turned up a few times. The V and J genes are TRBV3-1 and TRBJ1-5; tentative D call: TRBD1 (6 bases). CDR1 is LGHDT and CDR2 is YNNKEL in the germline V gene (reference sequence). This CDR3 has 15 amino acids. Trimming stripped 6 bases from V and 6 bases from J, with 18 bases between. The CDR3 is CASSSTGSIGQPQHF. The CDR3 DNA follows: TGTGCCAGCAGTTCCACAGGGTCTATCGGTCAGCCCCAGCATTTT.

This chain uses TRBV4-1 with TRBJ1-1; D is ambiguous. This CDR3 spans 15 amino acids. Trimming pared 1 base from V and 0 bases from J, leaving 9 bases between. The germline V gene encodes CDR1 MGHRA and CDR2 YSYEKL. The CDR3 region is CASSQVLQMNTEAFF. CDR3 in DNA: TGCGCCAGCAGCCAAGTCTTACAGATGAACACTGAAGCTTTCTTT.

This clonotype was seen at least ten times. V usage is TRBV28 and J usage is TRBJ2-1; 7 bases agree with TRBD2. The germline V gene has CDR1 MDHEN and CDR2 SYDVKM. Unmatched junction bases numbered 2, after V lost 3 bases and J lost 0 bases. The CDR3 consists of 15 residues. As DNA, the CDR3 is TGTGCCAGCAGTTTCGGCGGGAGCTCCTACAATGAGCAGTTCTTC. This sequence encodes CASSFGGSSYNEQFF.

V is TRBV5-8 and J is TRBJ1-5, with 8 bases fitting TRBD1. CDR1 is SGHTS, CDR2 YDEGEE, per germline. With V trimmed by 5 bases and J by 7 bases, 11 bases remained unmatched. The CDR3 loop spans 15 amino acids. The CDR3, as DNA: TGTGCCAGCAGTTTAGGTACCGCAGGGGGCCAGCCCCAGCATTTT. Encoded protein: CASSLGTAGGQPQHF.

The CDR3 nucleotides read TGTGCCAGCGGACAGCTAAGCACTGAAGCTTTCTTT. This translates into CASGQLSTEAFF. The rearrangement links TRBV28 to TRBJ1-1, with TRBD1 as a possible D gene (6 bases). CDR3 length: 12 amino acids. Germline CDR1 MDHEN, CDR2 SYDVKM. Trimming took off 8 bases at V and 4 bases at J, with 11 bases between the two ends.

This clonotype was found a few times. This chain connects TRBV29-1 to TRBJ2-7; D is undetermined. The CDR3 loop spans 12 amino acids. Deletions cut 7 bases from V and 0 bases from J, with 10 bases between. Germline V lookup: CDR1 SQVTM, CDR2 ANQGSEA. The CDR3 DNA reads as TGCAGCGCCCGAGAAAGCTCCTACGAGCAGTACTTC. This codes for CSARESSYEQYF.

The V and J genes are TRBV25-1 and TRBJ2-1, with 9 bases matching TRBD2. Trimming took 6 bases from V and 4 from J; bases not matched to a gene: 7. The CDR3 consists of 15 residues. Germline CDR1 and CDR2: MGHDK and SYGVNS. The CDR3 DNA reads as TGTGCCAGCAGAGAACCGGGACTAGCATACAATGAGCAGTTCTTC. Protein product: CASREPGLAYNEQFF. Looking up the rest from reference TRBV25-1 and TRBJ2-1 gives the full variable domain: EADIYQTPRYLVIGTGKKITLECSQTMGHDKMYWYQQDPGMELHLIHYSYGVNSTEKGDLSSESTVSRIRTEHFPLTLESARPSHTSQYLCASREPGLAYNEQFFGPGTRLTVL.